One sample yielded the 21 T cell receptor beta chains listed below, sequenced in a study of blood T cell repertoires in COVID-19. The protocol was immunoSEQ multiplex PCR, while the TCRdb copy is restricted to in-frame clones and leaves out a portion. The table includes around 250,000 clones, approximately 80% detected once. Input material: peripheral blood. The receptors were gathered from a man aged 25-45 years who had recovered from COVID-19.

This chain links TRBV5-1 with TRBJ2-5; a weak D match, TRBD2 (6 bases). The CDR3 runs to 14 residues. From germline, CDR1 is SGHRS and CDR2 YFSETQ. V was trimmed by 1 base and J by 5 bases, leaving 12 bases between them. The CDR3 sequence is CASSLSGVGETQYF. Written as DNA, the CDR3 is TGCGCCAGCAGCTTGTCGGGGGTCGGGGAGACCCAGTACTTC. The whole variable domain, filled in from reference TRBV5-1 and TRBJ2-5, reads KAGVTQTPRYLIKTRGQQVTLSCSPISGHRSVSWYQQTPGQGLQFLFEYFSETQRNKGNFPGRFSGRQFSNSRSEMNVSTLELGDSALYLCASSLSGVGETQYFGPGTRLLVL.

V gene TRBV11-2 combines with J gene TRBJ2-3, with 7 bases that match TRBD2. V dropped 3 bases and J dropped 4; count of bases not matched to a gene: 7. The CDR3 is 15 amino acids. The germline V gene encodes CDR1 SGHAT and CDR2 FQNNGV. CDR3 loop: CASSFHGGRADTQYF. In DNA form, the CDR3 reads TGTGCCAGCAGCTTCCATGGGGGGAGGGCAGATACGCAGTATTTT.

This rearrangement joins TRBV5-1 to TRBJ1-3; the D is unclear. The CDR3 totals 12 residues. The V end was cut by 4 bases, the J end by 9 bases, with 11 bases between. Germline CDR1 and CDR2: SGHRS and YFSETQ. The CDR3 loop reads CASSPPEGTIYF. The CDR3 DNA reads TGCGCCAGCAGCCCCCCGGAGGGCACCATATATTTT. The whole variable domain, filled in from reference TRBV5-1 and TRBJ1-3, reads KAGVTQTPRYLIKTRGQQVTLSCSPISGHRSVSWYQQTPGQGLQFLFEYFSETQRNKGNFPGRFSGRQFSNSRSEMNVSTLELGDSALYLCASSPPEGTIYFGEGSWLTVV.

The chain couples TRBV3-1 (or the pseudogene TRBV3-2) to TRBJ1-2; a weak D match, TRBD1 (5 bases). Trimming removed 1 base from V and 1 base from J, with 16 bases in between. Per germline, CDR1 LGHDT and CDR2 YNNKEL (reference sequence). The CDR3 runs to 17 residues. DNA for the CDR3: TGTGCCAGCAGCCAAGCGAACAGACAGTACTATAACTATGGCTACACCTTC. It specifies CASSQANRQYYNYGYTF.

V usage is TRBV29-1 and J usage is TRBJ2-5, with 9 nucleotides matching TRBD1. The V segment lost 7 bases and the J segment 4 bases; nucleotides outside the gene matches: 4. Germline values: CDR1 SQVTM, CDR2 ANQGSEA. CDR3 size: 12 residues. The CDR3 here is CSADRGRETQYF. The DNA of the CDR3 is TGCAGCGCTGACAGGGGGAGAGAGACCCAGTACTTC.

The rearrangement links TRBV12-1 to TRBJ1-5; the D call of TRBD1 is as the table states it, not checked on the DNA. TRBV12-1 is a pseudogene locus. The CDR3 loop spans 16 amino acids. The CDR3 DNA reads TGTGCCAGCAGCTTTGAGGACAGGGGTTGCAATCAGCCCCAGCATTTT. Amino acids: CASSFEDRGCNQPQHF.

The chain is built from TRBV4-1 and TRBJ2-1, with a possible D match to TRBD2 (7 bases). Trimming removed 2 bases from V and 5 bases from J, with 19 bases in between. The germline V gene has CDR1 MGHRA and CDR2 YSYEKL. The CDR3 loop spans 17 amino acids. In nucleotides, the CDR3 is TGCGCCAGCAGCCAAAAGGGTGCGGGGGCGCTTAACAATGAGCAGTTCTTC. It codes for CASSQKGAGALNNEQFF.

This clone turned up a few times. This chain uses TRBV5-6 with TRBJ1-3; TRBD1 matches at 7 bases. Per the germline V gene, CDR1 is SGHDT and CDR2 is YYEEEE. After removal of 1 base from V and 2 bases from J, the junction contained 3 bases not matched to a gene. This CDR3 contains 15 residues. The CDR3 sequence is CASSLWQGAGNTIYF. The CDR3, as DNA: TGTGCCAGCAGCTTGTGGCAGGGGGCTGGAAACACCATATATTTT.

This chain links TRBV9 with TRBJ1-2; D remains ambiguous. The germline CDR1 and CDR2 sequences are SGDLS and YYNGEE. V lost 0 bases and J lost 4, with 7 bases in between. CDR3 size: 13 residues. The CDR3 spells CASSVAGGYGYTF. The CDR3 DNA is TGTGCCAGCAGCGTAGCGGGAGGCTATGGCTACACCTTC.

The chain carries TRBV5-1 and TRBJ2-1; TRBD2 matches at 10 bases. The CDR3 length is 16 residues. CDR1 is SGHRS and CDR2 is YFSETQ in the germline V gene. V lost 0 bases and J lost 7; bases outside the gene matches: 7. CDR3 in amino acids: CASSLDLAGGPNEQFF. As DNA, the CDR3 is TGCGCCAGCAGCTTGGATTTAGCGGGGGGCCCAAATGAGCAGTTCTTC.

The chain joins TRBV14 to TRBJ2-2; tentatively, D is TRBD2 (5 bases). Germline lookup yields CDR1 SGHDN and CDR2 FVKESK. The germline V and J ends were trimmed by 3 bases and 5 bases, with 13 bases remaining between them. The CDR3 extends over 15 amino acids. In DNA form, the CDR3 reads TGTGCCAGCAGCCAGACGGGATTCCGGACCGGGGAGCTGTTTTTT. This encodes CASSQTGFRTGELFF.

V usage is TRBV7-2 and J usage is TRBJ1-5; D uncertain. Germline V gene data show CDR1 as SGHTA and CDR2 as FQGNSA. V was pared by 10 bases and J by 4 bases, with 8 bases between. The CDR3 consists of 11 residues. Here the CDR3 reads CANQRNQPQHF. As DNA, the CDR3 is TGTGCCAATCAGAGGAATCAGCCCCAGCATTTT.

This CDR3 reads CASSLTNLGELFF. The CDR3 coding sequence is TGCGCCAGCAGCTTGACGAACTTGGGGGAGCTGTTTTTT. The rearrangement joins TRBV5-1 to TRBJ2-2; D not resolved. The V gene lost 1 base and the J gene lost 8 bases, with 9 bases spanning the gap. This CDR3 spans 13 amino acids. The germline V gene has CDR1 SGHRS and CDR2 YFSETQ.

This clone came up many times. The genes are TRBV4-2 and TRBJ1-5; D unresolved. The ends were cut back, 1 base at V and 4 bases at J, with 8 bases in the middle. Germline CDR1 is LGHNA and CDR2 is YNFKEQ. CDR3 length: 14 residues. In nucleotides, the CDR3 is TGTGCCAGCAGCCAAGGAACAGAGAATCAGCCCCAGCATTTT. This gives the protein CASSQGTENQPQHF.

V is TRBV18 and J is TRBJ1-2; a possible D gene is TRBD1 (6 bases). CDR1 is KGHSH and CDR2 is LQKENI in the germline V gene. Trimming removed 3 bases from V and 5 bases from J, with 16 bases in between. The CDR3 runs 15 residues. CDR3 nucleotide sequence: TGTGCCAGCTCACCCACACAGGACAGCCTATATGGCTACACCTTC. This gives the protein CASSPTQDSLYGYTF.

This clone was detected once. Written as DNA, the CDR3 is TGTGCCAGCAGCTCCGGGACTACCTCCTACGAGCAGTACGTC. Amino acids: CASSSGTTSYEQYV. The V call is TRBV11-2, the J call TRBJ2-7; 7 bases match TRBD2. This CDR3 has 14 residues. Germline trimming cut 4 bases from V and 0 bases from J; bases unmatched to any gene: 3. Germline CDR1 is SGHAT and CDR2 is FQNNGV.

This clone has a single count. The rearrangement links TRBV5-1 to TRBJ1-1, with 7 bases fitting TRBD1. The CDR3 spans 13 residues. Germline V lookup: CDR1 SGHRS, CDR2 YFSETQ. Trimming cost V 2 bases and J 7 bases; bases outside gene matches: 5. The CDR3 reads CASSLQGFDEAFF. Written as DNA, the CDR3 is TGCGCCAGCAGCTTACAGGGGTTCGATGAAGCTTTCTTT.

Details on this clone: A much bigger clone sits one base away, suggesting this may be a read error. The V gene is TRBV7-8, the J gene TRBJ2-1, with 9 nucleotides matching TRBD2. The CDR3 runs to 17 residues. Germline V gives CDR1 SGHVS, CDR2 FQNEAQ. This CDR3 is CASSFSSGGLTYNKQFF. CDR3 DNA: TGTGCCAGCAGCTTCAGTAGCGGGGGCCTAACCTACAATAAGCAGTTCTTC.

This rearrangement joins TRBV7-8 to TRBJ2-7; maybe TRBD1 (6 bases). The length of the CDR3 is 16 residues. With 6 bases removed from V and 1 base from J, the gap between germline ends came to 19 bases. The germline gives CDR1 SGHVS, CDR2 FQNEAQ. CDR3 in DNA: TGTGCCAGCAGTTTTGGGGTACCAGGGGCATCCTACGAGCAGTACGTC. This codes for CASSFGVPGASYEQYV.

This chain joins TRBV2 and TRBJ1-5; TRBD1 is a possible D gene (5 bases). V lost 6 bases, J lost 6 bases, and 21 bases lay in between. The CDR3 consists of 16 residues. The V gene's germline CDR1 is SNHLY and CDR2 FYNNEI. This chain's CDR3 is CASSDSAARDSQPQHF. CDR3 nucleotides: TGTGCCAGCAGCGACTCGGCGGCCAGGGATAGTCAGCCCCAGCATTTT.

The genes are TRBV11-2 and TRBJ2-2; D possibly corresponds to TRBD2 (5 bases). This CDR3 has 14 amino acids. Germline CDR1 and CDR2: SGHAT and FQNNGV. V lost 5 bases and J lost 4, with 11 bases in between. The CDR3 DNA follows: TGTGCCAGCAGCATCGGCGGGTCCACCGGGGAGCTGTTTTTT. Its translation: CASSIGGSTGELFF.